The 30 T cell receptor beta chains listed next were all sequenced from one sample in a study of blood T cell repertoires in COVID-19. Produced via immunoSEQ multiplex PCR; TCRdb's table is partial and in-frame only. The data show roughly 260,000 clones, around 90% seen once. Material for sequencing was peripheral blood. The receptors were gathered from a person under 35 with COVID-19, enrolled during active disease.

This clone was detected only a few times. V and J are TRBV5-4 and TRBJ1-4, with 8 bases aligning to TRBD1. Germline lookup yields CDR1 SGHNT and CDR2 YYREEE (reference sequence). The CDR3 loop spans 13 amino acids. The V gene end was trimmed by 1 base and the J gene end by 7 bases; junction bases not matched to a gene: 0. CDR3 nucleotides: TGTGCCAGCAGCTTGCAGGGGGCTGAAAAACTGTTTTTT. Its translation is CASSLQGAEKLFF.

The V gene is TRBV5-4, the J gene TRBJ2-3; weak D call: TRBD2 (6 bases). The length of the CDR3 is 14 residues. V was shortened by 0 bases and J by 3 bases, with 8 bases between the two germline ends. Germline loops: CDR1 SGHNT, CDR2 YYREEE (reference sequence). This CDR3 is CASSLGLGTDTQYF. Written as DNA, the CDR3 is TGTGCCAGCAGCTTGGGACTAGGTACAGATACGCAGTATTTT.

The chain uses TRBV5-6 and TRBJ2-3; 7 bases map to TRBD2. Trimming cost V 4 bases and J 5 bases; bases outside gene matches: 7. Germline loops: CDR1 SGHDT, CDR2 YYEEEE. The CDR3 sequence is 14 residues long. The CDR3 DNA sequence: TGTGCCAGCAGCCGGGGGAGGGCTGGAGATACGCAGTATTTT. As protein: CASSRGRAGDTQYF.

This clone was observed a single time. The gene calls are TRBV9 and TRBJ2-2; D uncertain. The CDR3 covers 13 residues. Between the trimmed V and J ends, which lost 7 bases and 3 bases, there was a span of 10 bases. CDR1 is SGDLS and CDR2 is YYNGEE in the germline V gene. CDR3 DNA: TGTGCCAGCCGCCCTGGGCACACCGGGGAGCTGTTTTTT. Encoded protein: CASRPGHTGELFF. The full variable domain, its missing parts supplied by reference TRBV9 and TRBJ2-2, is DSGVTQTPKHLITATGQRVTLRCSPRSGDLSVYWYQQSLDQGLQFLIQYYNGEERAKGNILERFSAQQFPDLHSELNLSSLELGDSALYFCASRPGHTGELFFGEGSRLTVL.

This chain joins TRBV25-1 and TRBJ2-1; D is possibly TRBD2 (6 bases). CDR3 length: 14 amino acids. Germline V gene lookup returns CDR1 MGHDK and CDR2 SYGVNS. With 6 bases removed from V and 3 bases from J, the gap between germline ends came to 12 bases. The CDR3: CASRGGGFYNEQFF. The CDR3, as DNA: TGTGCCAGCAGGGGAGGCGGTTTCTACAATGAGCAGTTCTTC. Supplemented by reference TRBV25-1 and TRBJ2-1, the full variable domain reads EADIYQTPRYLVIGTGKKITLECSQTMGHDKMYWYQQDPGMELHLIHYSYGVNSTEKGDLSSESTVSRIRTEHFPLTLESARPSHTSQYLCASRGGGFYNEQFFGPGTRLTVL.

The chain carries TRBV2 and TRBJ2-6; TRBD1 aligns across 9 bases. Unmatched junction bases numbered 4, after V lost 6 bases and J lost 1 base. Germline CDR1 SNHLY, CDR2 FYNNEI. The CDR3 contains 16 residues. CDR3 loop: CASRAGTGSGANVLTF. In DNA, the CDR3 is TGTGCCAGCAGGGCCGGGACAGGGTCTGGGGCCAACGTCCTGACTTTC. The full variable domain, completed using reference TRBV2 and TRBJ2-6, is EPEVTQTPSHQVTQMGQEVILRCVPISNHLYFYWYRQILGQKVEFLVSFYNNEISEKSEIFDDQFSVERPDGSNFTLKIRSTKLEDSAMYFCASRAGTGSGANVLTFGAGSRLTVL.

The V call is TRBV5-1, the J call TRBJ1-1, with D possibly TRBD1 on 6 matching bases. V lost 4 bases and J lost 8, with 12 bases in between. This CDR3 has 12 amino acids. Germline CDR1 and CDR2: SGHRS and YFSETQ. CDR3 residues: CASSPDSYEAFF. The CDR3 region has the DNA TGCGCCAGCAGCCCGGACAGTTACGAAGCTTTCTTT.

The chain recombines TRBV3-1 (or the pseudogene TRBV3-2) with TRBJ2-2, with TRBD1 identical over 9 bases. Germline V gives CDR1 LGHDT, CDR2 YNNKEL (reference sequence). The CDR3 has 15 amino acids. V lost 4 bases to trimming and J lost 6 bases; unmatched junction nucleotides: 6. This chain's CDR3 is CASSPSRDRAGELFF. CDR3 in DNA: TGTGCCAGCAGCCCGTCCCGGGACAGGGCCGGGGAGCTGTTTTTT.

The chain uses TRBV9 and TRBJ2-7; 7 bases map to TRBD2. Per germline, CDR1 SGDLS and CDR2 YYNGEE. The CDR3 runs to 15 residues. Trimming at V came to 0 bases and at J to 4 bases, leaving 7 bases not matched to a gene. This CDR3 reads CASSVAPGGGYEQYF. CDR3 sequence (DNA): TGTGCCAGCAGCGTAGCCCCTGGGGGGGGATACGAGCAGTACTTC.

The V and J genes are TRBV5-1 and TRBJ1-2, with 9 bases identical to TRBD1. CDR3 length: 16 amino acids. Germline V CDR1 and CDR2: SGHRS, YFSETQ. The junction had 10 bases not matched to a gene; V was cut back by 4 bases and J by 3 bases. The CDR3, as DNA: TGCGCCAGCAGCCTTAGTACAGGGGGCGCAGACTATGGCTACACCTTC. Protein sequence: CASSLSTGGADYGYTF.

The rearrangement joins TRBV19 to TRBJ1-1, with 8 nucleotides matching TRBD1. This CDR3 is built from 14 residues. Germline loops: CDR1 LNHDA, CDR2 SQIVND (reference sequence). After removal of 4 bases from V and 6 bases from J, the junction contained 7 bases not matched to a gene. This CDR3 reads CASSRKQGVAEAFF. The CDR3 nucleotides read TGTGCCAGTAGTAGGAAACAGGGGGTTGCTGAAGCTTTCTTT.

The chain has TRBV15 and TRBJ1-5; a weak D match, TRBD1 (5 bases). Trimming removed 4 bases from V and 5 bases from J, with 15 bases in between. Germline loops: CDR1 LNHNV, CDR2 YYDKDF (reference sequence). The CDR3 covers 15 residues. The CDR3 DNA is TGTGCCACCAGCACAAAGGGGCGGTCCGATCAGCCCCAGCATTTT. Translation: CATSTKGRSDQPQHF.

This clone was picked up a small number of times. The genes are TRBV15 and TRBJ2-2; TRBD1 matches 7 bases. J lost 0 bases, V lost 4 bases, and 11 bases had no gene match. This CDR3 contains 18 residues. CDR1 is LNHNV and CDR2 is YYDKDF in the germline V gene (reference sequence). The CDR3 bases are TGTGCCACCAGCAAGGCTACCGGGACAGTCGCGAACACCGGGGAGCTGTTTTTT. Amino acids: CATSKATGTVANTGELFF.

The chain uses TRBV7-9 and TRBJ1-2; 7 bases fit TRBD1. Germline CDR1 is SEHNR and CDR2 is FQNEAQ (reference sequence). The V gene end was trimmed by 4 bases and the J gene end by 2 bases; junction bases not matched to a gene: 1. The CDR3 totals 13 residues. The CDR3 sequence: CASSSGQNYGYTF. In DNA form, the CDR3 reads TGTGCCAGCAGCTCGGGACAGAACTATGGCTACACCTTC.

This rearrangement joins TRBV5-5 to TRBJ2-1, with TRBD2 as a possible D gene (5 bases). Trimming removed 2 bases at V and 4 bases at J, with 13 bases between. The CDR3 is made up of 15 amino acids. Germline V CDR1 and CDR2: SGHKS, YYEKEE (reference sequence). In DNA, the CDR3 is TGTGCCAGCAGCTTAGGGAGCGGACCTTACAATGAGCAGTTCTTC. Protein product: CASSLGSGPYNEQFF.

The chain is built from TRBV6-6 and TRBJ2-5, with 9 bases fitting TRBD1. Germline lookup yields CDR1 MNHNY and CDR2 SVGAGI (reference sequence). The V and J ends lost 4 bases and 5 bases, in that order; junction bases with no gene match: 2. This CDR3 is built from 13 residues. CDR3 in DNA: TGTGCCAGCAGTTTGGGGACAGGGGAGACCCAGTACTTC. As protein: CASSLGTGETQYF.

The genes are TRBV2 and TRBJ1-2; 12 nucleotides agree with TRBD1. Germline-derived CDR1 and CDR2 are SNHLY and FYNNEI. Trimming removed 2 bases from V and 6 bases from J; junction bases left unmatched: 4. The CDR3 has 15 amino acids. CDR3 sequence reads: CASSELGTGGDGYTF. CDR3 DNA: TGTGCCAGCAGTGAATTAGGGACAGGGGGCGATGGCTACACCTTC.

CDR3 sequence: CASQSIPRQFDEQYF. In DNA form, the CDR3 reads TGTGCCAGCCAGTCAATTCCTCGTCAGTTCGACGAGCAGTACTTC. J is TRBJ2-7 and V is TRBV21-1; the D call TRBD1 from the table was never checked on the DNA. TRBV21-1 is shown as a pseudogene. This CDR3 contains 15 residues.

The CDR3 nucleotides are TGTGCCAGCAGCTCCGGCAATGAGCAGTTCTTC. Protein sequence: CASSSGNEQFF. The chain recombines TRBV7-3 with TRBJ2-1; D unclear. This CDR3 is 11 amino acids long. Germline V CDR1 and CDR2: SGHTA, FQGTGA. Trimming took off 4 bases at V and 6 bases at J, with 4 bases between the two ends.

This chain uses TRBV7-9 with TRBJ2-5; 7 nucleotides match TRBD1. The V gene end was trimmed by 2 bases and the J gene end by 2 bases; junction bases not matched to a gene: 8. The V gene's germline CDR1 is SEHNR and CDR2 FQNEAQ (reference sequence). The CDR3 consists of 16 residues. The DNA for the CDR3 is TGTGCCAGCAGCTTATCCCCCCGGACAGGTCAAGAGACCCAGTACTTC. It encodes CASSLSPRTGQETQYF.

In regard to this clone: Other DNA sequences of this sample code for an identical CDR3. The chain recombines TRBV6-1 with TRBJ1-6, with unresolved D. Germline CDR1 is MNHNS and CDR2 is SASEGT. V was shortened by 3 bases and J by 5 bases, with 11 bases between the two germline ends. The CDR3 consists of 15 residues. In DNA, the CDR3 is TGTGCCAGCAGTGAGGCGGGAATTGATAATTCACCCCTCCACTTT. Amino acids: CASSEAGIDNSPLHF.

This rearrangement joins TRBV29-1 to TRBJ1-2; D is perhaps TRBD1 (6 bases). V was clipped by 7 bases and J by 8 bases, with 20 bases between them. CDR1 SQVTM and CDR2 ANQGSEA come from the germline V gene. CDR3 length: 13 amino acids. The CDR3 region is CSAQQGAPGGYTF. The CDR3 bases are TGCAGCGCCCAACAGGGAGCTCCGGGCGGCTACACCTTC.

The chain is built from TRBV6-2 or TRBV6-3 and TRBJ2-5; a weak D match, TRBD1 (6 bases). The germline CDR1 and CDR2 sequences are MNHEY and SVGEGT. The CDR3 is 13 residues long. Trimming left V 5 bases short and J 5 bases short, with 12 bases between. CDR3 sequence (DNA): TGTGCCAGCAGTAGGGGGTTTCGGGAGACCCAGTACTTC. Translation gives CASSRGFRETQYF.

The chain recombines TRBV6-1 with TRBJ2-4; 8 bases align to TRBD2. V lost 1 base, J lost 4 bases, and 12 bases stayed unmatched. Per the germline V gene, CDR1 is MNHNS and CDR2 is SASEGT. The CDR3 loop spans 18 amino acids. CDR3 residues: CASSEGGRTSGTKNIQYF. Written as DNA, the CDR3 is TGTGCCAGCAGTGAAGGGGGTCGAACTAGCGGAACAAAAAACATTCAGTACTTC.

The V gene is TRBV11-3, the J gene TRBJ2-3; 12 positions agree with TRBD2. The CDR3 consists of 16 residues. J gave up 10 bases and V 4 bases, and 12 bases lay outside the gene matches. CDR1 and CDR2 (germline): SGHNT, YENEEA. This chain's CDR3 is CASSSTSGSWSGAQYF. In DNA, the CDR3 is TGTGCCAGCAGCTCGACTAGCGGGAGTTGGTCGGGGGCGCAGTATTTT.

This chain uses TRBV7-2 with TRBJ1-6; D may be TRBD1 (6 bases). CDR1 is SGHTA and CDR2 is FQGNSA in the germline V gene. The CDR3 is 16 amino acids. V was pared by 4 bases and J by 10 bases, with 20 bases between. CDR3 in amino acids: CASSYRPTGFNSPLHF. The CDR3 coding sequence is TGTGCCAGCAGCTACCGCCCGACAGGCTTTAACTCACCCCTCCACTTT.

The chain couples TRBV7-2 to TRBJ1-6; 11 bases line up with TRBD1. V dropped 5 bases and J dropped 9; count of bases not matched to a gene: 9. The CDR3 runs to 16 residues. Germline V gene data show CDR1 as SGHTA and CDR2 as FQGNSA. The CDR3 protein is CASSPRTGGLGSPLHF. The CDR3 DNA reads TGTGCCAGCAGCCCAAGGACAGGGGGCTTGGGTTCACCCCTCCACTTT.

V gene TRBV28 combines with J gene TRBJ2-3; TRBD2 matches at 10 bases. V shed 7 bases, J shed 3 bases, and the junction held 4 bases outside the gene matches. Germline-derived CDR1 and CDR2 are MDHEN and SYDVKM. This CDR3 is 14 amino acids long. Here the CDR3 DNA reads TGTGCCAGCAAGCAGCGGGGGGGGACAGATACGCAGTATTTT. Translated, it gives CASKQRGGTDTQYF.

The chain recombines TRBV12-3 or TRBV12-4 with TRBJ2-1; D gene unclear. Trimming stripped 2 bases from V and 10 bases from J, with 9 bases between. There are 12 residues in the CDR3. The DNA for the CDR3 is TGTGCCAGCAGTTTATCCCCGTTCGAGCAGTTCTTC. As protein: CASSLSPFEQFF.

The sample holds one count of this clone. This rearrangement joins TRBV15 to TRBJ1-2, with 7 bases that match TRBD1. CDR3 length: 14 amino acids. The trim removed 6 bases at V and 8 bases at J, leaving 12 bases unmatched. In germline, CDR1 is LNHNV, CDR2 YYDKDF (reference sequence). The CDR3 reads CATSRNPTGEGYTF. CDR3 in DNA: TGTGCCACCAGTCGTAATCCCACAGGGGAGGGCTACACCTTC.